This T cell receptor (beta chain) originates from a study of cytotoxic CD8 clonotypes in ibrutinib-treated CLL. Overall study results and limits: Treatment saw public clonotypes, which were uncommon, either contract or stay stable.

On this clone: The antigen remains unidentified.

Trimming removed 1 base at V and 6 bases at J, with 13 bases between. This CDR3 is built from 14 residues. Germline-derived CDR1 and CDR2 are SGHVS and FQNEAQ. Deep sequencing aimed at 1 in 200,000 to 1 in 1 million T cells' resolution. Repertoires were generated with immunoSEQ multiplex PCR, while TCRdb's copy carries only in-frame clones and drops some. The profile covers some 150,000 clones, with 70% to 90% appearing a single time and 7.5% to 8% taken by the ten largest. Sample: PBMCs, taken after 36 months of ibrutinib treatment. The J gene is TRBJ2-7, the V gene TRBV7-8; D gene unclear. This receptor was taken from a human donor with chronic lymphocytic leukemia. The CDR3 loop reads CASSLDRSVSEQYF. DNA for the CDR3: TGTGCCAGCAGCTTAGATCGGTCAGTCAGCGAGCAGTACTTC.